These 24 T cell receptor beta chains share one sample of origin, sequenced in a study of T cells expressing NK-cell markers. TCRdb reanalyzed the 5' RACE reads, giving one entry per CDR3 protein sequence and no DNA. The sample data list 200,000 to 300,000 distinct CDR3 sequences. The sequencing input was blood T cells: a sorted CD56 or NKG2C T cell subset, CD4+ or CD8+ T cells, or bulk PBMC T cells (not recorded which). The source of these receptors is a man between 18 and 29 years old in good health.

The genes are TRBV20-1 and TRBJ1-2; without DNA, the TCRdb call of TRBD1 cannot be checked. This CDR3 spans 14 amino acids. CDR1 DFQATT and CDR2 SNEGSKA come from the germline V gene (reference sequence). The CDR3 sequence is CSARGGTGLGGYTF.

V gene TRBV3-1 combines with J gene TRBJ1-6; TCRdb outputs TRBD1, but without DNA this stays unchecked. Germline V gives CDR1 LGHDT, CDR2 YNNKEL (reference sequence). The CDR3 has 13 amino acids. The CDR3 sequence is CASHRGSNSPLHF. Based on the CDR3 plus reference TRBV3-1 and TRBJ1-6, the full variable domain is DTAVSQTPKYLVTQMGNDKSIKCEQNLGHDTMYWYKQDSKKFLKIMFSYNNKELIINETVPNRFSPKSPDKAHLNLHINSLELGDSAVYFCASHRGSNSPLHFGNGTRLTVT.

The V gene is TRBV12-3 or TRBV12-4, the J gene TRBJ2-6. The CDR3 contains 17 residues. The CDR3 here is CASSFYAARAGANVLTF.

V gene TRBV6-4 combines with J gene TRBJ2-3; as DNA is missing, the TRBD1 call by TCRdb cannot be tested. This CDR3 comprises 15 residues. The V gene's germline CDR1 is MRHNA and CDR2 SNTAGT. The CDR3 here is CASSLGQGVTDTQYF.

This chain links TRBV10-3 with TRBJ1-1; TCRdb picks TRBD1, but there is no DNA to check that call. Germline V gene sequence: CDR1 ENHRY, CDR2 SYGVKD. The CDR3 has 14 amino acids. The CDR3 spells CATAWTGENTEAFF.

The J gene is TRBJ2-7, the V gene TRBV6-6. The V gene's germline CDR1 is MNHNY and CDR2 SVGAGI (reference sequence). The CDR3 is 12 residues long. This CDR3 is CASSYVEYEQYF.

The J gene is TRBJ2-7, the V gene TRBV11-2; TCRdb proposes TRBD2, but this gene call is untestable without DNA. The CDR3 has 14 amino acids. Germline V gene data show CDR1 as SGHAT and CDR2 as FQNNGV. The CDR3 protein is CASRHPGGRAEQYF.

This chain joins TRBV7-2 and TRBJ1-2; TCRdb designates TRBD1, a call that cannot be tested without DNA. This CDR3 has 14 residues. CDR1 SGHTA and CDR2 FQGNSA come from the germline V gene. CDR3 loop: CASSPRGGTRGYTF.

The genes are TRBV29-1 and TRBJ1-1. The CDR3 has 13 amino acids. CDR1 and CDR2 from the germline V gene are SQVTM and ANQGSEA. The CDR3 is CSVMVGGHTEAFF. Using reference TRBV29-1 and TRBJ1-1 for the parts outside the CDR3, the full variable domain is SAVISQKPSRDICQRGTSLTIQCQVDSQVTMMFWYRQQPGQSLTLIATANQGSEATYESGFVIDKFPISRPNLTFSTLTVSNMSPEDSSIYLCSVMVGGHTEAFFGQGTRLTVV.

CDR3 sequence: CSAAFRGKLFF. The chain couples TRBV20-1 to TRBJ1-4; TCRdb names TRBD1, which stays unverified in the absence of DNA. Germline assignment: CDR1 DFQATT and CDR2 SNEGSKA (reference sequence). This CDR3 has 11 amino acids.

This chain connects TRBV23-1 to TRBJ2-1. TRBV23-1 is marked as an open reading frame, function uncertain. The CDR3 spans 12 residues. The CDR3 loop is CASSHQNREQFF.

The rearrangement links TRBV14 to TRBJ1-6; TCRdb outputs TRBD1, but without DNA this stays unchecked. Germline loops: CDR1 SGHDN, CDR2 FVKESK. This CDR3 contains 16 residues. The CDR3 loop reads CASRPTGTGYNSPLHF. The variable domain in full, completed from reference TRBV14 and TRBJ1-6, reads EAGVTQFPSHSVIEKGQTVTLRCDPISGHDNLYWYRRVMGKEIKFLLHFVKESKQDESGMPNNRFLAERTGGTYSTLKVQPAELEDSGVYFCASRPTGTGYNSPLHFGNGTRLTVT.

V usage is TRBV29-1 and J usage is TRBJ2-5; TCRdb's D call, TRBD2, is unchecked because there is no DNA. The CDR3 covers 11 residues. From germline, CDR1 is SQVTM and CDR2 ANQGSEA. CDR3 sequence: CSVVETRAQYF.

The chain uses TRBV29-1 and TRBJ2-5; the D call from TCRdb, TRBD2, cannot be confirmed without DNA. The CDR3 is 15 amino acids. CDR1 SQVTM and CDR2 ANQGSEA come from the germline V gene. The CDR3 sequence is CSVGNSGSIQETQYF.

The chain uses TRBV3-1 and TRBJ2-2; no DNA is available, so the TRBD1 call from TCRdb remains unchecked. The germline CDR1 and CDR2 sequences are LGHDT and YNNKEL (reference sequence). CDR3 size: 18 residues. The CDR3 sequence is CASSRRAGGSFDTGELFF.

The chain employs TRBV9 and TRBJ2-1; there is no DNA to check the TCRdb D call of TRBD2. This CDR3 is built from 15 residues. The germline V gene has CDR1 SGDLS and CDR2 YYNGEE. CDR3 loop: CASSVESASDWEQFF.

CDR3 sequence reads: CASSPSGSPDTQYF. J is TRBJ2-3 and V is TRBV6-2 or TRBV6-3. This CDR3 is built from 14 residues. CDR1 and CDR2 from the germline V gene are MNHEY and SVGEGT.

V gene TRBV20-1 combines with J gene TRBJ2-3; the TRBD1 assignment by TCRdb is unverifiable without DNA. Germline-derived CDR1 and CDR2 are DFQATT and SNEGSKA (reference sequence). The CDR3 loop spans 14 amino acids. CDR3 loop: CSAAGAKGADTQYF.

The rearrangement uses TRBV18 and TRBJ1-5; TCRdb's D call, TRBD1, is unchecked because there is no DNA. The CDR3 runs to 15 residues. The germline gives CDR1 KGHSH, CDR2 LQKENI. The CDR3: CASSLMGQADQPQHF.

The chain carries TRBV28 and TRBJ2-1; TCRdb's D call of TRBD2 is untestable without DNA. The CDR3 spans 17 residues. Germline V gene sequence: CDR1 MDHEN, CDR2 SYDVKM. The CDR3 sequence is CASSSFVGLAGGNEQFF.

CDR3 sequence reads: CASSSVSQGYTF. V usage is TRBV27 and J usage is TRBJ1-2. Germline V gene lookup returns CDR1 MNHEY and CDR2 SMNVEV (reference sequence). The CDR3 covers 12 residues.

The V and J genes are TRBV6-2 or TRBV6-3 and TRBJ2-5. Germline V gene sequence: CDR1 MNHEY, CDR2 SVGEGT. The CDR3 is made up of 11 amino acids. The CDR3 is CASAFGETQYF.

The chain uses TRBV7-9 and TRBJ2-7. Germline values: CDR1 SEHNR, CDR2 FQNEAQ (reference sequence). CDR3 size: 12 residues. CDR3 sequence: CASGIGDYEQYF.

V and J are TRBV24-1 and TRBJ2-2. Germline V gene lookup returns CDR1 KGHDR and CDR2 SFDVKD. The CDR3 totals 14 residues. CDR3: CATSETGRPGELFF.